This T cell receptor (beta chain) was identified during a study of OX40 agonist ivuxolimab in advanced cancers. General study findings and limits: Normalized expansion of T-cell clones was also low for some nonresponders. Antigen specificity remained undetermined for the expanded peripheral T cells. Patients with a partial response at 0.1-3.0 mg/kg had among the lowest clonal expansion.

Enrollment shut out patients with autoimmune disease history or systemic immunosuppression. The data were produced by immunoSEQ multiplex PCR, yet TCRdb's version contains in-frame clones alone and is incomplete. The sample includes roughly 66,000 clones, roughly 80% of them seen just once. Turning to this clone: Antigen: not known.

Germline CDR1 reads SNHLY; CDR2 reads FYNNEI. The CDR3 consists of 14 residues. V was shortened by 6 bases and J by 10 bases, with 19 bases between the two germline ends. The receptor's source is an adult with an advanced solid tumor such as melanoma, head and neck, liver or kidney cancer. Source: CD4+ or CD8+ T cells sorted from blood, taken in a trial of the OX40 agonist ivuxolimab. The V call is TRBV2, the J call TRBJ2-1; TRBD1 is a possible D gene (6 bases). The CDR3 loop reads CASREQGPTSEQFF. In nucleotides, the CDR3 is TGTGCCAGCAGGGAACAGGGCCCCACAAGCGAGCAGTTCTTC.